Many counts were recorded for the clone carrying this TCR beta chain. What it recognizes is unknown. The data belong to a study of early T cells in non-severe SARS-CoV-2 infection. Turning to the study itself: Sequenced material consisted of bulk RNA (from unsorted whole blood), and chains were unpaired.

Researchers tagged individual cDNA molecules with unique molecular identifiers. In TCRdb, the 5' RACE reads were re-called with MiXCR into one record per CDR3 protein. The table has about 46,000 distinct CDR3 sequences, roughly a tenth seen once. V was shortened by 1 base and J by 7 bases, with 11 bases between the two germline ends. The CDR3 extends over 14 amino acids. Germline values: CDR1 SGHAT, CDR2 FQNNGV. Study results and caveats: CD4 and private specificities were missed by VDJdb matching, which favored anti-spike CD8 responses.

The chain carries TRBV11-2 and TRBJ2-1; D is undetermined. The receptor was derived from an adult who was a healthcare worker with PCR-confirmed SARS-CoV-2 infection or an uninfected control (not recorded which). The starting material was whole blood, obtained at baseline. CDR3 amino acids: CASSLVRTTNEQFF. The CDR3 nucleotides are TGTGCCAGCAGCTTAGTGAGGACGACGAATGAGCAGTTCTTC. Supplemented by reference TRBV11-2 and TRBJ2-1, the full variable domain reads EAGVAQSPRYKIIEKRQSVAFWCNPISGHATLYWYQQILGQGPKLLIQFQNNGVVDDSQLPKDRFSAERLKGVDSTLKIQPAKLEDSAVYLCASSLVRTTNEQFFGPGTRLTVL.